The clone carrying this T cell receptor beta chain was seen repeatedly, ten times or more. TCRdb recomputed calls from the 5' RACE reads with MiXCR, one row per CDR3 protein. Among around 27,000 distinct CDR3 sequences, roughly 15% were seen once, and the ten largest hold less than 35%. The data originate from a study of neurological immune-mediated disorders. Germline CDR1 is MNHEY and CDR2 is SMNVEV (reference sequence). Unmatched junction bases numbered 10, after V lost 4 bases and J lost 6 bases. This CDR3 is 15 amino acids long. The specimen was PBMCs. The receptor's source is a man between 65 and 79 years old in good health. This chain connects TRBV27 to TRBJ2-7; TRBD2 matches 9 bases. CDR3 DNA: TGTGCCAGCAGTTCCCTCGGCGGGGGGGCCGGCGAGCAGTACTTC. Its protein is CASSSLGGGAGEQYF.